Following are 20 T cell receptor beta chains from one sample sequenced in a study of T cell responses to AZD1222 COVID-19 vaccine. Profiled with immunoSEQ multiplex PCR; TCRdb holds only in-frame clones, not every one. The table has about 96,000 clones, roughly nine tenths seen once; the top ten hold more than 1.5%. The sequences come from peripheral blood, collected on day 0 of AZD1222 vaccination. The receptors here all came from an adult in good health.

CDR3 loop: CASRGRGEAFF. In DNA, the CDR3 is TGTGCCAGCAGGGGCAGGGGTGAAGCTTTCTTT. V is TRBV11-3 and J is TRBJ1-1; possibly TRBD1 for D (6 bases). Trimming shortened V by 6 bases and J by 7 bases, and 9 bases separated the two germline ends. Per germline, CDR1 SGHNT and CDR2 YENEEA. This CDR3 has 11 residues. The full variable domain, its missing parts supplied by reference TRBV11-3 and TRBJ1-1, is EAGVVQSPRYKIIEKKQPVAFWCNPISGHNTLYWYLQNLGQGPELLIRYENEEAVDDSQLPKDRFSAERLKGVDSTLKIQPAELGDSAVYLCASRGRGEAFFGQGTRLTVV.

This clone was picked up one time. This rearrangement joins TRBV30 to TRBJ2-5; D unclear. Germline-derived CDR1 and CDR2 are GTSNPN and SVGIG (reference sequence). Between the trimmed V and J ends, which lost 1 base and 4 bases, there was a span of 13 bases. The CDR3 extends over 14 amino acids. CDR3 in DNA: TGTGCCTGGAGTGCTACGACGGTTCGAGAGACCCAGTACTTC. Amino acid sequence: CAWSATTVRETQYF.

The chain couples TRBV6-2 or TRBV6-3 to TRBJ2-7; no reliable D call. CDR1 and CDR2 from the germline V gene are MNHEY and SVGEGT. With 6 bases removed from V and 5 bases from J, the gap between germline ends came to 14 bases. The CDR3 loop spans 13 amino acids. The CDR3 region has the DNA TGTGCCAGCAGCCCTCCCATGCTCAACGAGCAGTACTTC. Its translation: CASSPPMLNEQYF.

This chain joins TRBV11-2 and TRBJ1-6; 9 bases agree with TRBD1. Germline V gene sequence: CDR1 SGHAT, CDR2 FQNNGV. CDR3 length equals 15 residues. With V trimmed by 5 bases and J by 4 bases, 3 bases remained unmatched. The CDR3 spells CASSPGQGYNSPLHF. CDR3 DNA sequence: TGTGCCAGCAGCCCCGGACAGGGGTATAATTCACCCCTCCACTTT. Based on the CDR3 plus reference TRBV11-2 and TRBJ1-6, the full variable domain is EAGVAQSPRYKIIEKRQSVAFWCNPISGHATLYWYQQILGQGPKLLIQFQNNGVVDDSQLPKDRFSAERLKGVDSTLKIQPAKLEDSAVYLCASSPGQGYNSPLHFGNGTRLTVT.

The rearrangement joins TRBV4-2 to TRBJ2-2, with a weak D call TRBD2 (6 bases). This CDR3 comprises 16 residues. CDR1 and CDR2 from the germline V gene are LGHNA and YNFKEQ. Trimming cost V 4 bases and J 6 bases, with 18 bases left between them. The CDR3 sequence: CASSPRSGVRAGELFF. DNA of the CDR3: TGTGCCAGCAGCCCCCGGTCGGGGGTACGCGCCGGGGAGCTGTTTTTT.

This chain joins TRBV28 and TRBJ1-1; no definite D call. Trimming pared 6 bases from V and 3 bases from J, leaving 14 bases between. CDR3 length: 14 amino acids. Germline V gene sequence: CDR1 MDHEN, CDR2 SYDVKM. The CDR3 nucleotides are TGTGCCAGCAGGCGTGACACCCCATACACTGAAGCTTTCTTT. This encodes CASRRDTPYTEAFF.

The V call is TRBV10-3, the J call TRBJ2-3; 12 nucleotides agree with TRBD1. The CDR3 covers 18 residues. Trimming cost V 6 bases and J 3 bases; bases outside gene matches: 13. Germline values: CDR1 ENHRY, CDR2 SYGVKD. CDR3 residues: CAISDTPGQGAATDTQYF. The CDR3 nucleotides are TGTGCCATCAGCGACACCCCGGGACAGGGGGCTGCAACAGATACGCAGTATTTT.

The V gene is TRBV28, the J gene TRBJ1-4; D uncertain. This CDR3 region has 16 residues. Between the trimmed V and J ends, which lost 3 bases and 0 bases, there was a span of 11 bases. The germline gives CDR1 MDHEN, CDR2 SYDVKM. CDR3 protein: CASSFSIGATNEKLFF. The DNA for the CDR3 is TGTGCCAGCAGTTTCTCGATTGGGGCAACTAATGAAAAACTGTTTTTT.

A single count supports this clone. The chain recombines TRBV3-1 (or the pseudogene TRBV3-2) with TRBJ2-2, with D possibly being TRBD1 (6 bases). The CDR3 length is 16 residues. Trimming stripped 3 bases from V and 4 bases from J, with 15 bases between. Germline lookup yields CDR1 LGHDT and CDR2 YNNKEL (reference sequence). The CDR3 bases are TGTGCCAGCAGCCATAGGACAGCCTTAGTCACCGGGGAGCTGTTTTTT. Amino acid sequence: CASSHRTALVTGELFF.

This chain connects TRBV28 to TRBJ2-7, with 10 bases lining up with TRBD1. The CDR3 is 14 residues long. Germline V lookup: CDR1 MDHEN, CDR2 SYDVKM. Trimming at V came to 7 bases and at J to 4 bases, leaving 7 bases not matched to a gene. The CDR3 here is CASTPGTGVYEQYF. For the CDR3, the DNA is TGTGCCAGCACTCCAGGGACAGGGGTATACGAGCAGTACTTC.

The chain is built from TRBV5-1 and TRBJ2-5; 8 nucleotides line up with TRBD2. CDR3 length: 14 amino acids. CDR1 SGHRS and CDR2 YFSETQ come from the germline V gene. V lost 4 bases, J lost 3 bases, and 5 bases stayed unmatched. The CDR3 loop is CASSPGGGKETQYF. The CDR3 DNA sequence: TGCGCCAGCAGCCCCGGGGGGGGGAAAGAGACCCAGTACTTC.

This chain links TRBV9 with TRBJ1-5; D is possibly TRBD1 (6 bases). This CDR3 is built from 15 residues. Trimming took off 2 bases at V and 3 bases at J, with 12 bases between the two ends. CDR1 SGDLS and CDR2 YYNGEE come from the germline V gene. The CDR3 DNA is TGTGCCAGCAGCGTCACAGGGAGCCCCAATCAGCCCCAGCATTTT. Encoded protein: CASSVTGSPNQPQHF.

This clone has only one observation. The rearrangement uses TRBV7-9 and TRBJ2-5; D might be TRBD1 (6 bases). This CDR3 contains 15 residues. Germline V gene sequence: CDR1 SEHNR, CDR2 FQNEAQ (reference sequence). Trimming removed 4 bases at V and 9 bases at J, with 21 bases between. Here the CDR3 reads CASSSLDGGSDAQYF. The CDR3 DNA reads TGTGCCAGCAGCTCATTGGATGGGGGCTCCGACGCCCAGTACTTC. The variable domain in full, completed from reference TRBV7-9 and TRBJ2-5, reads DTGVSQNPRHKITKRGQNVTFRCDPISEHNRLYWYRQTLGQGPEFLTYFQNEAQLEKSRLLSDRFSAERPKGSFSTLEIQRTEQGDSAMYLCASSSLDGGSDAQYFGPGTRLLVL.

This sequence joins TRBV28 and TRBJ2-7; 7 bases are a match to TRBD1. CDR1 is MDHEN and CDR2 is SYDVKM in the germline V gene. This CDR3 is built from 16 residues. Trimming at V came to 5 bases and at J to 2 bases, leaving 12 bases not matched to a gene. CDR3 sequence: CASSLLLTGTPYEQYF. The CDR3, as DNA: TGTGCCAGCAGTCTGCTCCTGACAGGGACGCCCTACGAGCAGTACTTC.

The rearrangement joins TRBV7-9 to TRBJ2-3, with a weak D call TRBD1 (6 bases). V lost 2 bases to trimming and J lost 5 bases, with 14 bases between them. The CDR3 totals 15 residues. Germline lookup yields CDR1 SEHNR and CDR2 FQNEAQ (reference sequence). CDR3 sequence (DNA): TGTGCCAGCAGCTTAAGCAGGGGCGGAGGAGATACGCAGTATTTT. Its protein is CASSLSRGGGDTQYF.

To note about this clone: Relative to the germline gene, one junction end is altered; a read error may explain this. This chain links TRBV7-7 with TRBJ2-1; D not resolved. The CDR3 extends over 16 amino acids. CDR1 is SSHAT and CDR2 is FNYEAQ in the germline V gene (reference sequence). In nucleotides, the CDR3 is TGTGCTAGCAGCTTTACACCAACGAACTCCTACAATGAGCAGTTCTTC. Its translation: CASSFTPTNSYNEQFF. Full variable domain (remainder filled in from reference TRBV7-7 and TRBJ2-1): GAGVSQSPRYKVTKRGQDVTLRCDPISSHATLYWYQQALGQGPEFLTYFNYEAQPDKSGLPSDRFSAERPEGSISTLTIQRTEQRDSAMYRCASSFTPTNSYNEQFFGPGTRLTVL.

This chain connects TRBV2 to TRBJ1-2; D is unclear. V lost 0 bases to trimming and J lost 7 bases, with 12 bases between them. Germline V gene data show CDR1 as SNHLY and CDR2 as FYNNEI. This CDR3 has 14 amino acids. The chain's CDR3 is CASSEAYTHAGYTF. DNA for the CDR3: TGTGCCAGCAGTGAAGCGTACACCCACGCTGGCTACACCTTC.

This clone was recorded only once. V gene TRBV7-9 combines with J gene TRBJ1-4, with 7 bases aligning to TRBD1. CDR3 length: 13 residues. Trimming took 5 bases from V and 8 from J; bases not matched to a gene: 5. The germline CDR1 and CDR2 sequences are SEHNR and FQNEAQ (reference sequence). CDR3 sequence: CASSPTGSEKLFF. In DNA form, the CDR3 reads TGTGCCAGCAGCCCGACAGGGAGCGAAAAACTGTTTTTT.

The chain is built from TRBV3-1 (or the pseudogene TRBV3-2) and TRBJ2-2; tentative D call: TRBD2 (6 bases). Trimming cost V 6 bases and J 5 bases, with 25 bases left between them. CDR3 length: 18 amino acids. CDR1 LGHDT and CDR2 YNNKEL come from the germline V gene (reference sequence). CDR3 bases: TGTGCCAGCAGTCGTAGTCGGGGGAGCACCCGCGGGACCGGGGAGCTGTTTTTT. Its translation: CASSRSRGSTRGTGELFF.

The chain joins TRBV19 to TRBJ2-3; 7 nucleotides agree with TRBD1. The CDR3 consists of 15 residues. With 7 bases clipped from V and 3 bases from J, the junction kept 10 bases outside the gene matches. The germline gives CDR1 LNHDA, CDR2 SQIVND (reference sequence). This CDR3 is CASTTGTAITDTQYF. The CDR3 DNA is TGTGCCAGTACCACCGGGACAGCCATTACAGATACGCAGTATTTT.